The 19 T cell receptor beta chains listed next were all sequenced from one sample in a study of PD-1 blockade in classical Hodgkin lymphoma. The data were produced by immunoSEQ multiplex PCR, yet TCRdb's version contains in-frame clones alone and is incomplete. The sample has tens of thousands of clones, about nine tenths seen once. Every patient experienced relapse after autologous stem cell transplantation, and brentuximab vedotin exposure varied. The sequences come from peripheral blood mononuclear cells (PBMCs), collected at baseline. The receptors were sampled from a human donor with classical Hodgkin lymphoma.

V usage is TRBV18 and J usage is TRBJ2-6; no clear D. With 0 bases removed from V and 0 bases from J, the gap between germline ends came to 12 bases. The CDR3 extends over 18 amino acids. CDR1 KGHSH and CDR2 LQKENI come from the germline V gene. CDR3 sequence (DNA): TGTGCCAGCTCACCACCTTTCCAACAGTCCTCTGGGGCCAACGTCCTGACTTTC. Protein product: CASSPPFQQSSGANVLTF.

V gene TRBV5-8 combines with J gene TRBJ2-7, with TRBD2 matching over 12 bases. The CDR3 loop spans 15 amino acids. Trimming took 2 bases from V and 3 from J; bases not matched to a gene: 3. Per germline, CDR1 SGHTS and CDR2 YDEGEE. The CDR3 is CASSFGTSGHYEQYF. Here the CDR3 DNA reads TGTGCCAGCAGCTTTGGGACTAGCGGGCACTACGAGCAGTACTTC.

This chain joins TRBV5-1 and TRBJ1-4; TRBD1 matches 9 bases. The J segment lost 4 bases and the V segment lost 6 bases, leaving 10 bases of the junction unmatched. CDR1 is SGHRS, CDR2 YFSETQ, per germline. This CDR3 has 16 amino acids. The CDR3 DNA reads TGCGCCAGCAACCCTACCCCGGGACAGGGTAATGAAAAACTGTTTTTT. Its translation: CASNPTPGQGNEKLFF.

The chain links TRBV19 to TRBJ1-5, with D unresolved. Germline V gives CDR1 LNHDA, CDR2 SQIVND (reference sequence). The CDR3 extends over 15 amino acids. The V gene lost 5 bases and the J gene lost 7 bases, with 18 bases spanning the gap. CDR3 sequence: CASSPEGRNGQPQHF. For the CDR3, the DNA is TGTGCCAGTAGTCCAGAAGGCAGGAATGGGCAGCCCCAGCATTTT.

CDR3 in amino acids: CASSECLACEQFF. The CDR3 DNA sequence: TGTGCCAGCAGTGAATGTTTGGCGTGTGAGCAGTTCTTC. This sequence joins TRBV2 and TRBJ2-1; D not certain. CDR1 and CDR2 from the germline V gene are SNHLY and FYNNEI. The CDR3 covers 13 residues. Deletions cut 2 bases from V and 9 bases from J, with 11 bases between. Full variable domain (rest looked up from reference TRBV2 and TRBJ2-1): EPEVTQTPSHQVTQMGQEVILRCVPISNHLYFYWYRQILGQKVEFLVSFYNNEISEKSEIFDDQFSVERPDGSNFTLKIRSTKLEDSAMYFCASSECLACEQFFGPGTRLTVL.

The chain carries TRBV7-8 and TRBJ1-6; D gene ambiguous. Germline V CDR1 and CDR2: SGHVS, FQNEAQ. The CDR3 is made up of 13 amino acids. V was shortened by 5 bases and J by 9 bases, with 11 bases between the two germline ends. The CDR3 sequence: CASSPHLFSPLHF. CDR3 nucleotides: TGTGCCAGCAGCCCCCACCTTTTTTCACCCCTCCACTTT. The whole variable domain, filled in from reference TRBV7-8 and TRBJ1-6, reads GAGVSQSPRYKVAKRGQDVALRCDPISGHVSLFWYQQALGQGPEFLTYFQNEAQLDKSGLPSDRFFAERPEGSVSTLKIQRTQQEDSAVYLCASSPHLFSPLHFGNGTRLTVT.

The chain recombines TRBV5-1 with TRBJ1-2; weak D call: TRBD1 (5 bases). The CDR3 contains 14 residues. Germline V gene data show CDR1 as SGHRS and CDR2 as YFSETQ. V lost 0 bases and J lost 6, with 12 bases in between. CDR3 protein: CASSLAVRGDGYTF. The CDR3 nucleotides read TGCGCCAGCAGCTTGGCCGTCCGGGGGGATGGCTACACCTTC.

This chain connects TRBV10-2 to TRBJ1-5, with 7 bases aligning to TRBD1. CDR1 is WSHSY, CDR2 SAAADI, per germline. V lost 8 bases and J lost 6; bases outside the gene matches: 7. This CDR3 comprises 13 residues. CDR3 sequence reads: CASQQGVFQPQHF. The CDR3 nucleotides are TGCGCCAGCCAGCAGGGGGTTTTTCAGCCCCAGCATTTT.

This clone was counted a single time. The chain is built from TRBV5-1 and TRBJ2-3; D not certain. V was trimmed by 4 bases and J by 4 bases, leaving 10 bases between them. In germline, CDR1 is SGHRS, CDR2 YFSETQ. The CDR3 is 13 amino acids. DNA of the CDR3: TGCGCCAGCAGCAGAGACGGCTCAGATACGCAGTATTTT. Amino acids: CASSRDGSDTQYF.

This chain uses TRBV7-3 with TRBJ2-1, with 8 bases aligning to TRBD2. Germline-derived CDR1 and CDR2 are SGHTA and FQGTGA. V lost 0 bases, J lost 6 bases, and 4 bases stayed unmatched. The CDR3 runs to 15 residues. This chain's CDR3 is CASSLTAGVFNEQFF. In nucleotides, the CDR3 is TGTGCCAGCAGCTTAACAGCGGGAGTCTTCAATGAGCAGTTCTTC. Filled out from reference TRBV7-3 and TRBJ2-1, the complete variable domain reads GAGVSQTPSNKVTEKGKYVELRCDPISGHTALYWYRQSLGQGPEFLIYFQGTGAADDSGLPNDRFFAVRPEGSVSTLKIQRTERGDSAVYLCASSLTAGVFNEQFFGPGTRLTVL.

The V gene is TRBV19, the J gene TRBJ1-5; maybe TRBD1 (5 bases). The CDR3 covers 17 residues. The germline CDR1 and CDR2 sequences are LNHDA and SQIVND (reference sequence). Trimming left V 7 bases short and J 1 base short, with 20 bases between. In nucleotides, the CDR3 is TGTGCCAGTATCGGAAACAGGCTCAAGGCGAGCAATCAGCCCCAGCATTTT. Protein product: CASIGNRLKASNQPQHF.

The CDR3 reads CASSDPWETQYF. In nucleotides, the CDR3 is TGTGCCAGTAGTGACCCGTGGGAGACCCAGTACTTC. The chain employs TRBV19 and TRBJ2-5; D call uncertain. With 5 bases removed from V and 5 bases from J, the gap between germline ends came to 9 bases. CDR1 is LNHDA, CDR2 SQIVND, per germline (reference sequence). The CDR3 spans 12 residues. The entire variable domain, with the rest obtained from reference TRBV19 and TRBJ2-5, is as follows: DGGITQSPKYLFRKEGQNVTLSCEQNLNHDAMYWYRQDPGQGLRLIYYSQIVNDFQKGDIAEGYSVSREKKESFPLTVTSAQKNPTAFYLCASSDPWETQYFGPGTRLLVL.

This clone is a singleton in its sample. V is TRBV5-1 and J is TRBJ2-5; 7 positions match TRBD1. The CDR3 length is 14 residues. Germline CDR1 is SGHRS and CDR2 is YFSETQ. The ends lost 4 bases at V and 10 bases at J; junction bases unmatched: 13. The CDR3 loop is CASSTEGQAEYQYF. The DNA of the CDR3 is TGCGCCAGCAGCACGGAAGGACAGGCGGAATACCAGTACTTC. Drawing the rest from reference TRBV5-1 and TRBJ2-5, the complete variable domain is KAGVTQTPRYLIKTRGQQVTLSCSPISGHRSVSWYQQTPGQGLQFLFEYFSETQRNKGNFPGRFSGRQFSNSRSEMNVSTLELGDSALYLCASSTEGQAEYQYFGPGTRLLVL.

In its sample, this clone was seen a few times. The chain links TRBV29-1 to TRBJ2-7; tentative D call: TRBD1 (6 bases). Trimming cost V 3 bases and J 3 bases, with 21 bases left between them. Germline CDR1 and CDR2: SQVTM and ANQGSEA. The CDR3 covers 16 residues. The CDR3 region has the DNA TGCAGCGTTGAGAGACCGGGACCTACAGGGCTCTACGAGCAGTACTTC. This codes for CSVERPGPTGLYEQYF.

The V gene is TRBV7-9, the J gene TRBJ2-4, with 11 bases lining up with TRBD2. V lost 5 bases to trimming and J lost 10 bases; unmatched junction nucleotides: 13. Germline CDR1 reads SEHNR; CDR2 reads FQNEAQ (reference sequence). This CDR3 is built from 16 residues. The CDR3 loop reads CASSPTFSSGRPIQYF. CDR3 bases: TGTGCCAGCAGCCCGACCTTCTCTAGCGGGAGGCCTATTCAGTACTTC. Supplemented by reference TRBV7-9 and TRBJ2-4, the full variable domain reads DTGVSQNPRHKITKRGQNVTFRCDPISEHNRLYWYRQTLGQGPEFLTYFQNEAQLEKSRLLSDRFSAERPKGSFSTLEIQRTEQGDSAMYLCASSPTFSSGRPIQYFGAGTRLSVL.

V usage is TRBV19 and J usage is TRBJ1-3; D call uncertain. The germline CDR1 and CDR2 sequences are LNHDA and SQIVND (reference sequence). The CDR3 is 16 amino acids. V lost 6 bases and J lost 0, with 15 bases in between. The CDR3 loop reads CASRRAGMDSGNTIYF. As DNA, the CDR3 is TGTGCCAGTAGGAGGGCTGGTATGGACTCTGGAAACACCATATATTTT.

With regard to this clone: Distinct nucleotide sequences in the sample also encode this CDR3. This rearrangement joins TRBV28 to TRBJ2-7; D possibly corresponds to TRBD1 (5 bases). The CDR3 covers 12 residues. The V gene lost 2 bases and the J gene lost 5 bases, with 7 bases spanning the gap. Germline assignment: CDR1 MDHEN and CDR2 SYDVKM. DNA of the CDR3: TGTGCCAGCAGTTTAATAGGGGACGAGCAGTACTTC. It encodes CASSLIGDEQYF.

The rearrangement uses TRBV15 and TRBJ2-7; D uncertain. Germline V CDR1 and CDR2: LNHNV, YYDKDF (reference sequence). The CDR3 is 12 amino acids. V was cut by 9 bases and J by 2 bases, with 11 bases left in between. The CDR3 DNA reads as TGTGCCACTCGTGACGGACCCTACGAGCAGTACTTC. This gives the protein CATRDGPYEQYF. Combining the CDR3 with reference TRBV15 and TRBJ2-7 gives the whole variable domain DAMVIQNPRYQVTQFGKPVTLSCSQTLNHNVMYWYQQKSSQAPKLLFHYYDKDFNNEADTPDNFQSRRPNTSFCFLDIRSPGLGDTAMYLCATRDGPYEQYFGPGTRLTVT.

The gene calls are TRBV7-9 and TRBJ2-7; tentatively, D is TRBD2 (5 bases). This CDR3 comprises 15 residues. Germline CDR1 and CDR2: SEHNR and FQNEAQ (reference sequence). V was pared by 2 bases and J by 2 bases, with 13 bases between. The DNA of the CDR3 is TGTGCCAGCAGCTTAAGGAGATCGGGGACCTACGAGCAGTACTTC. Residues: CASSLRRSGTYEQYF.